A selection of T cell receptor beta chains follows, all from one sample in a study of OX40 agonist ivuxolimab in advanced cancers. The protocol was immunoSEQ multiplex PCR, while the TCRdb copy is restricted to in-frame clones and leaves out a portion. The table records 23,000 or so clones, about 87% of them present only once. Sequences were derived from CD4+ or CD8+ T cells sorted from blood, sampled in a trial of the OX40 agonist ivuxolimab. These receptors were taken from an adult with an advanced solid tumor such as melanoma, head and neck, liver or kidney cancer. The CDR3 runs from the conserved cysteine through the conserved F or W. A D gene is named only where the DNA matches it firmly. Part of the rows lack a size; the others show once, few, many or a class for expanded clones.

CASSLVLTSSSYEQYF,TGTGCCAGCAGCTTGGTTCTGACTAGCTCCTCCTACGAGCAGTACTTC,TRBD2,TRBV5-4,NA,TRBJ2-7
CASSPTSMGEQFF,TGTGCCAGCAGTCCAACGTCTATGGGTGAGCAGTTCTTC,NA,TRBV27,NA,TRBJ2-1
CASSTAGRYEQYF,TGTGCCAGCTCAACTGCGGGGAGGTACGAGCAGTACTTC,NA,TRBV18,once,TRBJ2-7
CASRLRRGNIQYF,TGTGCCAGCCGGCTACGTAGAGGAAACATTCAGTACTTC,NA,TRBV6-6,NA,TRBJ2-4
CASEQNSPLHF,TGTGCCAGCGAACAGAATTCACCCCTCCACTTT,NA,TRBV28,few,TRBJ1-6
CAWSVQGPGYTF,TGTGCCTGGAGTGTACAGGGACCTGGCTACACCTTC,NA,TRBV30,NA,TRBJ1-2
CAWSLQGNYGYTF,TGTGCCTGGTCACTACAGGGGAACTATGGCTACACCTTC,TRBD1,TRBV30,once,TRBJ1-2
CASSLRGWGYTF,TGTGCCAGCAGTTTACGGGGTTGGGGCTACACCTTC,NA,TRBV28,NA,TRBJ1-2
CASSLVAGVAYEQYF,TGTGCCAGCAGCTTAGTGGCAGGAGTAGCCTACGAGCAGTACTTC,NA,TRBV7-9,once,TRBJ2-7
CASIPFGTGGTGELFF,TGTGCCAGCATTCCTTTTGGGACAGGGGGAACCGGGGAGCTGTTTTTT,TRBD1,TRBV28,NA,TRBJ2-2
CSVGTGGNEKLFF,TGCAGCGTCGGGACAGGGGGTAATGAAAAACTGTTTTTT,TRBD1,TRBV29-1,NA,TRBJ1-4
CASSLGDRVNYGYTF,TGTGCCAGCAGCTTAGGAGACAGGGTCAACTATGGCTACACCTTC,TRBD1,TRBV7-2,once,TRBJ1-2
CASSGGTSGYNEQFF,TGTGCCAGCAGCGGGGGGACTAGCGGCTACAATGAGCAGTTCTTC,TRBD2,TRBV9,NA,TRBJ2-1
CASSYTSTGANVLTF,TGTGCCAGCAGCTATACCTCGACCGGGGCCAACGTCCTGACTTTC,NA,TRBV7-9,NA,TRBJ2-6
CSVRYGENEQYF,TGCAGCGTCCGATACGGAGAAAACGAGCAGTACTTC,NA,TRBV29-1,NA,TRBJ2-7
CAISEVAGGYEQFF,TGTGCCATCAGTGAAGTAGCGGGAGGGTATGAGCAGTTCTTC,TRBD2,TRBV10-3,NA,TRBJ2-1
CASSPAGGTRNEQFF,TGTGCCAGCAGCCCAGCGGGGGGGACGCGCAATGAGCAGTTCTTC,TRBD2,TRBV28,NA,TRBJ2-1
CASSDRDGGAFF,TGTGCCAGCAGCGACCGGGACGGCGGGGCTTTCTTT,NA,TRBV7-9,NA,TRBJ1-1